The 28 T cell receptor beta chains below come from one sample, sequenced in a study of cytomegalovirus exposure and HLA in healthy donors. Some clones are missing from TCRdb's copy, which holds only in-frame ones; the method was immunoSEQ multiplex PCR. The sample records approximately 58,000 clones, 90% to 95% being singletons. The specimen sequenced was PBMCs. The origin of the receptors is a woman aged 18-35 years in good health and CMV-seropositive.

This sequence joins TRBV4-3 and TRBJ2-7; TRBD1 matches 7 bases. V lost 3 bases to trimming and J lost 2 bases; unmatched junction nucleotides: 7. The CDR3 sequence is 15 residues long. The V gene's germline CDR1 is LGHNA and CDR2 YSLEER. CDR3 DNA sequence: TGCGCCAGCAGCCATTCGACAGGGACAGCCTACGAGCAGTACTTC. It is translated as CASSHSTGTAYEQYF.

The J gene is TRBJ2-7, the V gene TRBV30; 9 positions match TRBD2. The CDR3 spans 17 residues. Trimming cost V 0 bases and J 4 bases; bases outside gene matches: 13. Germline values: CDR1 GTSNPN, CDR2 SVGIG (reference sequence). The CDR3 coding sequence is TGTGCCTGGAGTGTAAGGGCGGGAGGGCGTGGGGATTACGAGCAGTACTTC. Its translation: CAWSVRAGGRGDYEQYF.

The chain employs TRBV5-1 and TRBJ1-3; D is undetermined. CDR1 SGHRS and CDR2 YFSETQ come from the germline V gene. Trimming removed 4 bases from V and 3 bases from J, with 14 bases in between. The CDR3 has 15 amino acids. DNA of the CDR3: TGCGCCAGCAGCGCCGATACGGGTGTTGGAAACACCATATATTTT. The encoded protein is CASSADTGVGNTIYF.

This sequence joins TRBV7-9 and TRBJ1-4; no reliable D call. The germline CDR1 and CDR2 sequences are SEHNR and FQNEAQ (reference sequence). This CDR3 region has 14 residues. The V and J ends lost 6 bases and 4 bases respectively, with 12 bases between them. CDR3 region: CASSPLFVNEKLFF. In DNA, the CDR3 is TGTGCCAGCAGTCCTCTTTTCGTTAATGAAAAACTGTTTTTT.

This chain connects TRBV6-5 to TRBJ2-1; TRBD2 is a possible D gene (6 bases). Between the trimmed V and J ends, which lost 0 bases and 7 bases, there was a span of 16 bases. This CDR3 comprises 16 residues. The germline V gene encodes CDR1 MNHEY and CDR2 SVGAGI. CDR3 DNA sequence: TGTGCCAGCAGTTACTCGCGGCTAGTGGGGGGTAATGAGCAGTTCTTC. Translation gives CASSYSRLVGGNEQFF.

In its sample, this clone was seen once. The CDR3 here is CSVEPPGGWGYTF. The CDR3 DNA is TGCAGCGTTGAACCCCCCGGGGGGTGGGGCTACACCTTC. The V and J genes are TRBV29-1 and TRBJ1-2, with D possibly TRBD1 on 5 matching bases. V was shortened by 2 bases and J by 8 bases, with 15 bases between the two germline ends. The germline V gene has CDR1 SQVTM and CDR2 ANQGSEA. The CDR3 loop spans 13 amino acids. The whole variable domain, remainder taken from reference TRBV29-1 and TRBJ1-2, is SAVISQKPSRDICQRGTSLTIQCQVDSQVTMMFWYRQQPGQSLTLIATANQGSEATYESGFVIDKFPISRPNLTFSTLTVSNMSPEDSSIYLCSVEPPGGWGYTFGSGTRLTVV.

The chain recombines TRBV23-1 with TRBJ2-7; weak D call: TRBD1 (5 bases). TRBV23-1 is treated as an ORF (open reading frame) with a function not yet certain. The V and J ends lost 10 bases and 6 bases respectively, with 16 bases between them. CDR3 length: 12 amino acids. CDR3 DNA sequence: TGCGCCAACTTGATTAGGGGTGGCGAGCAGTACTTC. This encodes CANLIRGGEQYF.

V and J are TRBV30 and TRBJ2-5; 7 nucleotides align to TRBD2. The germline V gene encodes CDR1 GTSNPN and CDR2 SVGIG (reference sequence). CDR3 length equals 18 residues. Trimming removed 3 bases from V and 0 bases from J; junction bases left unmatched: 16. The CDR3 DNA is TGTGCCTGGAGGACAAAGGGACTACTCAGAGGCCACCAAGAGACCCAGTACTTC. Translation: CAWRTKGLLRGHQETQYF.

This clone has a single count. The V call is TRBV15, the J call TRBJ2-2; tentative D call: TRBD2 (6 bases). This CDR3 has 14 residues. The germline V and J ends were trimmed by 5 bases and 5 bases, with 12 bases remaining between them. CDR1 and CDR2 from the germline V gene are LNHNV and YYDKDF (reference sequence). CDR3 coding DNA: TGTGCCACCAGCCGACTAGGGATAACCGGGGAGCTGTTTTTT. This encodes CATSRLGITGELFF.

The chain couples TRBV4-1 to TRBJ1-1; a weak D match, TRBD1 (6 bases). V was clipped by 7 bases and J by 3 bases, with 18 bases between them. CDR3 size: 15 residues. Germline lookup yields CDR1 MGHRA and CDR2 YSYEKL. In nucleotides, the CDR3 is TGCGCCAGCACCATACCGGGACAACCTTACACTGAAGCTTTCTTT. It codes for CASTIPGQPYTEAFF.

J is TRBJ1-5 and V is TRBV28, with 8 bases that match TRBD1. With V trimmed by 6 bases and J by 4 bases, 8 bases remained unmatched. The CDR3 length is 15 residues. CDR1 is MDHEN, CDR2 SYDVKM, per germline. The CDR3: CASRAGTGPNQPQHF. The DNA for the CDR3 is TGTGCCAGCAGGGCCGGGACAGGCCCAAATCAGCCCCAGCATTTT.

The chain has TRBV15 and TRBJ1-2, with 8 bases that match TRBD1. Germline lookup yields CDR1 LNHNV and CDR2 YYDKDF (reference sequence). V shed 3 bases and J 4 bases; nucleotides not matched to a gene: 7. CDR3 length equals 15 residues. The CDR3 DNA follows: TGTGCCACCAGCAGCCACAACAGGGGGTTCTATGGCTACACCTTC. This gives the protein CATSSHNRGFYGYTF.

This chain links TRBV2 with TRBJ2-3; 11 positions match TRBD2. Germline V gives CDR1 SNHLY, CDR2 FYNNEI. This CDR3 has 16 amino acids. J lost 2 bases, V lost 5 bases, and 6 bases had no gene match. The CDR3 DNA follows: TGTGCCAGCAGTACTAGCGGGAGAGGGGCCACAGATACGCAGTATTTT. Its protein product is CASSTSGRGATDTQYF. The variable domain in full, with the rest retrieved from reference TRBV2 and TRBJ2-3, is EPEVTQTPSHQVTQMGQEVILRCVPISNHLYFYWYRQILGQKVEFLVSFYNNEISEKSEIFDDQFSVERPDGSNFTLKIRSTKLEDSAMYFCASSTSGRGATDTQYFGPGTRLTVL.

The chain links TRBV7-3 to TRBJ2-1; D perhaps matches TRBD2 (5 bases). The CDR3 is 20 residues long. The V gene's germline CDR1 is SGHTA and CDR2 FQGTGA. V lost 1 base and J lost 4, with 26 bases in between. CDR3 loop: CASSLKSSAGRFWVYNEQFF. The CDR3 bases are TGTGCCAGCAGCTTAAAAAGTAGCGCCGGTCGGTTTTGGGTTTACAATGAGCAGTTCTTC.

The chain employs TRBV15 and TRBJ2-7; 8 bases fit TRBD2. The CDR3 is 16 residues long. V lost 0 bases and J lost 2; bases outside the gene matches: 6. Germline V gene data show CDR1 as LNHNV and CDR2 as YYDKDF (reference sequence). The CDR3 nucleotides are TGTGCCACCAGCAGAGATCGGGGGCGGGGGGCCTACGAGCAGTACTTC. Its translation: CATSRDRGRGAYEQYF. The whole variable domain, remainder taken from reference TRBV15 and TRBJ2-7, is DAMVIQNPRYQVTQFGKPVTLSCSQTLNHNVMYWYQQKSSQAPKLLFHYYDKDFNNEADTPDNFQSRRPNTSFCFLDIRSPGLGDTAMYLCATSRDRGRGAYEQYFGPGTRLTVT.

The chain has TRBV7-9 and TRBJ2-3; D uncertain. The CDR3 is 14 residues long. V was clipped by 5 bases and J by 2 bases, with 11 bases between them. Looked up from germline, CDR1 is SEHNR and CDR2 is FQNEAQ (reference sequence). CDR3 DNA sequence: TGTGCCAGCAGCCCTCCCTCCTACACAGATACGCAGTATTTT. This encodes CASSPPSYTDTQYF. Full variable domain (outside the CDR3, taken from reference TRBV7-9 and TRBJ2-3): DTGVSQNPRHKITKRGQNVTFRCDPISEHNRLYWYRQTLGQGPEFLTYFQNEAQLEKSRLLSDRFSAERPKGSFSTLEIQRTEQGDSAMYLCASSPPSYTDTQYFGPGTRLTVL.

The chain carries TRBV4-1 and TRBJ2-1; 7 nucleotides agree with TRBD2. The CDR3 has 15 residues. Per the germline V gene, CDR1 is MGHRA and CDR2 is YSYEKL. After removal of 3 bases from V and 7 bases from J, the junction contained 9 bases not matched to a gene. The CDR3 DNA follows: TGCGCCAGCAGCCATGGCGGGAGACTCCCTAATGAGCAGTTCTTC. It yields the protein CASSHGGRLPNEQFF.

In its sample, this clone was seen once. The chain joins TRBV7-9 to TRBJ1-2; D gene ambiguous. The CDR3 has 13 amino acids. V gave up 3 bases and J gave up 3 bases, with 8 bases separating them. Germline loops: CDR1 SEHNR, CDR2 FQNEAQ (reference sequence). CDR3 nucleotides: TGTGCCAGCAGCTTCGGGGTAGACTATGGCTACACCTTC. Its translation: CASSFGVDYGYTF.

The V gene is TRBV10-3, the J gene TRBJ1-2; D gene ambiguous. Germline lookup yields CDR1 ENHRY and CDR2 SYGVKD. CDR3 length: 12 residues. V lost 0 bases to trimming and J lost 9 bases, with 8 bases between them. The DNA for the CDR3 is TGTGCCATCAGTGAGTCGACTAGTCGCTACACCTTC. Amino acids: CAISESTSRYTF.

The rearrangement uses TRBV10-3 and TRBJ1-2; 8 bases line up with TRBD1. Per the germline V gene, CDR1 is ENHRY and CDR2 is SYGVKD. Trimming at V came to 6 bases and at J to 3 bases, leaving 9 bases not matched to a gene. The CDR3 totals 15 residues. CDR3 amino acids: CAISTTGVGHYGYTF. The CDR3 DNA follows: TGTGCCATCAGCACGACAGGGGTGGGCCACTATGGCTACACCTTC.

The rearrangement links TRBV5-8 to TRBJ1-1; D unresolved. Between the trimmed V and J ends, which lost 4 bases and 4 bases, there was a span of 23 bases. Germline V gene data show CDR1 as SGHTS and CDR2 as YDEGEE. The CDR3 covers 17 residues. The CDR3 region has the DNA TGTGCCAGCAGCCTCCGGGCCCATTTTCTCGGGATCACTGAAGCTTTCTTT. Its translation: CASSLRAHFLGITEAFF.

V is TRBV15 and J is TRBJ1-1, with 9 bases aligning to TRBD1. CDR1 is LNHNV and CDR2 is YYDKDF in the germline V gene (reference sequence). The CDR3 has 20 residues. V lost 1 base to trimming and J lost 1 base; unmatched junction nucleotides: 16. DNA of the CDR3: TGTGCCACCAGCAGAGCTTGCTTCTGGGACAGGGAATGTACGAACACTGAAGCTTTCTTT. Its protein product is CATSRACFWDRECTNTEAFF. Looking up the rest from reference TRBV15 and TRBJ1-1 gives the full variable domain: DAMVIQNPRYQVTQFGKPVTLSCSQTLNHNVMYWYQQKSSQAPKLLFHYYDKDFNNEADTPDNFQSRRPNTSFCFLDIRSPGLGDTAMYLCATSRACFWDRECTNTEAFFGQGTRLTVV.

The rearrangement joins TRBV14 to TRBJ2-1; no clear D gene. The CDR3 totals 14 residues. Trimming stripped 0 bases from V and 4 bases from J, with 7 bases between. The germline V gene has CDR1 SGHDN and CDR2 FVKESK. The DNA of the CDR3 is TGTGCCAGCAGCCAAGATCTTAGATACAATGAGCAGTTCTTC. Residues: CASSQDLRYNEQFF.

The rearrangement links TRBV28 to TRBJ1-5; D is perhaps TRBD1 (6 bases). V lost 3 bases and J lost 4, with 13 bases in between. CDR3 length equals 15 residues. CDR1 and CDR2 (germline): MDHEN, SYDVKM. The CDR3, as DNA: TGTGCCAGCAGTTTGTTCCAGGGGACGAATCAGCCCCAGCATTTT. It translates to CASSLFQGTNQPQHF.

This chain uses TRBV4-1 with TRBJ2-1; 8 bases are shared with TRBD2. The CDR3 sequence is 15 residues long. Germline values: CDR1 MGHRA, CDR2 YSYEKL. V was pared by 1 base and J by 3 bases, with 2 bases of the junction left unmatched. This CDR3 reads CASSQASGSYNEQFF. CDR3 nucleotide sequence: TGCGCCAGCAGCCAAGCGAGCGGGAGCTACAATGAGCAGTTCTTC.

The chain links TRBV27 to TRBJ1-1; the D gene is possibly TRBD1 (6 bases). From germline, CDR1 is MNHEY and CDR2 SMNVEV (reference sequence). Trimming took off 5 bases at V and 5 bases at J, with 18 bases between the two ends. CDR3 length: 15 residues. CDR3 sequence reads: CASSPRHRVRTEAFF. The CDR3 DNA reads TGTGCCAGCAGTCCGCGCCACAGGGTCCGGACTGAAGCTTTCTTT.

DNA of the CDR3: TGTGCCAGCAGCTTATCGGGCAGGGGAAACATTCAGTACTTC. This codes for CASSLSGRGNIQYF. The genes are TRBV7-9 and TRBJ2-4; D may be TRBD1 (6 bases). V lost 2 bases to trimming and J lost 6 bases, with 11 bases between them. Germline lookup yields CDR1 SEHNR and CDR2 FQNEAQ (reference sequence). CDR3 length: 14 residues.

V and J are TRBV19 and TRBJ2-2, with TRBD1 identical over 10 bases. This CDR3 has 14 residues. J lost 2 bases, V lost 9 bases, and 3 bases had no gene match. From germline, CDR1 is LNHDA and CDR2 SQIVND (reference sequence). CDR3 amino acids: CASRDRGNTGELFF. The CDR3 coding sequence is TGTGCCAGCCGGGACAGGGGAAACACCGGGGAGCTGTTTTTT.